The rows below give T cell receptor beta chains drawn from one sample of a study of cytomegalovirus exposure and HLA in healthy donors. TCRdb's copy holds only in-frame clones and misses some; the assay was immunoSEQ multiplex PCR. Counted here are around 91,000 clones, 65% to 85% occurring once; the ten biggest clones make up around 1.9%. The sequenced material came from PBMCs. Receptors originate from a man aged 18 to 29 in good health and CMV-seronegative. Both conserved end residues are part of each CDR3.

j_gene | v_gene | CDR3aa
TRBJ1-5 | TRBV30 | CAWSRGTGRNQPQHF
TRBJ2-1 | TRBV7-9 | CASSSTSGRKGEQFF
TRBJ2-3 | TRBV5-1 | CASSLEVSGNARTDTQYF
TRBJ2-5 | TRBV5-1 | CASSLIGGGQETQYF
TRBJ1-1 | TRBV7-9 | CASSLAGPKNTEAFF
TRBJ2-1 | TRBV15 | CATSRDRDRAKNEQFF
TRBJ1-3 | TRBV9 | CASSVDLTQGNLGNTIYF
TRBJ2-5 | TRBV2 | CASSEATSVWQETQYF
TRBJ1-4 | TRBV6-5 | CASSVQGGNEKLFF
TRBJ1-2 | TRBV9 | CASSVSSGIQANGYTF
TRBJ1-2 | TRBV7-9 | CASSLTSLPGTGNNYGYTF
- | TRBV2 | CASSERYEQYF
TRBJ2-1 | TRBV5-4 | CASSLGLAGAFEQFF
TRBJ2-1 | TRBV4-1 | CASSQDDSSYNEQFF
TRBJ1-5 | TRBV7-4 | CASSLDGHPDRGSGQPQHF
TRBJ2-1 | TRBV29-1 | CSVGLAEPLNEQFF
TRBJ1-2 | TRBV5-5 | CASSLRDTRGDYGYTF
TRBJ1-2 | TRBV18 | CASSPQMAGGGYGYTF
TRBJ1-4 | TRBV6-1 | CASSVPFDRDPGEKLFF
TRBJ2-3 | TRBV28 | CASTFGGSTDTQYF
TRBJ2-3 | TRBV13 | CATFESMGTDTQYF
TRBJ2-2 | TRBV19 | CASRVGAGAGELFF
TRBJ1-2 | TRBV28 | CASRLTWDRPTPSNYGYTF
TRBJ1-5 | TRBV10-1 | CASNSPPVNQPQHF
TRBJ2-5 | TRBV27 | CASSRLGLAGGREETQYF
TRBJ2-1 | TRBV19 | CASRPGELVPDEQFF
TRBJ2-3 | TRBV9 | CASSVASRPDTQYF
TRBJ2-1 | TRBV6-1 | CASNHSPELHTQFF
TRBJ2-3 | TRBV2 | CASSGRAADSQYF
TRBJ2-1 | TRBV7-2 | CASSWGQGDYNEQFF
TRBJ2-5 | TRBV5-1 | CASSFRGTRGMETQYF
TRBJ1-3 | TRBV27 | CASRGQGRVGNTIYF
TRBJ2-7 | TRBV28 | CAILRTGRNYEQYF
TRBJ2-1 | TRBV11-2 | CASSARSGETNNEQFF
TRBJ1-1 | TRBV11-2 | CASSLGLEAFF
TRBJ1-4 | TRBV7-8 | CASSFTRQGSREKLFF
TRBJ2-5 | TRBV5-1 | CASSMLGSPGGETQYF
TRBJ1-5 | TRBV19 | CASSPGGVANQPQHF
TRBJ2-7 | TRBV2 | CASSDPVAGAQSSYEQYF
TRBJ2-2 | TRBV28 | CASSSGQGHTGELFF
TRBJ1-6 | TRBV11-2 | CASSRRQAPMNSPLHF
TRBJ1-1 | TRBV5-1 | CASSLAGNTEAFF
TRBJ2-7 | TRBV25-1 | CASSDARGLYEQYF
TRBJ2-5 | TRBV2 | CASSEVGTSTETQYF
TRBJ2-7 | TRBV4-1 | CASSTDGGQGPYEQYF
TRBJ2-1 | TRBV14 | CASSQVSGLASNEQFF
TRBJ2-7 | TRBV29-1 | CSVEGVGDEQYF
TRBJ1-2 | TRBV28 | CASTKRTGFNYGYTF
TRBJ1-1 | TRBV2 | CASSSQGAGTEAFF
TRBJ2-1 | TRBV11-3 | CASSIGLAGVYEQFF
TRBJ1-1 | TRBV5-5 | CASSLDSVRVMNTEAFF
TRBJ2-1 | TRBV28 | CASSLGLPYEQFF
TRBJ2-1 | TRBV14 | CASSQESFGLAHLQQFF
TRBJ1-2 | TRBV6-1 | CASSLTGALYGYTF
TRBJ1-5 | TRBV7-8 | CASSLASQGNQPQHF
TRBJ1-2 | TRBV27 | CASSFRQGNGYTF
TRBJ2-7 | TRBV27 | CASSLGASLYEQYF
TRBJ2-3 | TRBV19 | CASKTGFSTDTQYF
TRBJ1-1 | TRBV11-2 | CASRRQGITEAFF
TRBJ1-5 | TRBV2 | CASSEGLGVDNQPQHF